The rows below give T cell receptor beta chains drawn from one sample of a study of T cell repertoires in cytomegalovirus infection. TCRdb itself ran the reads through MiXCR, one entry per CDR3 protein. The sample includes hundreds of thousands of distinct CDR3 sequences, over 7.5% of them seen just once. The material sequenced was PBMCs. These TCRs come from a human donor in good health (CMV status not recorded). Some clones in this sample may be carry-over from other donors' samples. Each CDR3 is given with its conserved first and last residue. A D gene is named only where the DNA matches it firmly. Size tells how often a clone was seen (once, few, many) or the class of an expanded clone, and some rows leave it out.

few,.,TRBV12-3/TRBV12-4,TRBJ1-5,14,TGTGCCAGCAGTACCCAGTACAGGGATCAGCCCCAGCATTTT,CASSTQYRDQPQHF
.,.,TRBV6-8,TRBJ2-2,14,TGTGCCAGCAGTTACTCGTTAGACACCGGGGAGCTGTTTTTT,CASSYSLDTGELFF
.,.,TRBV25-1,TRBJ1-2,13,TGTGCCTCAAAGGGATCGACCTACTATGGCTACACCTTC,CASKGSTYYGYTF
many,.,TRBV7-6,TRBJ2-7,15,TGTGCCAGCAGCTTAGGAGTTAAGGGCGCCTACGAGCAGTACTTC,CASSLGVKGAYEQYF
many,.,TRBV7-2,TRBJ2-7,16,TGTGCCAGCAGCTTAGGAGGGGGGGCGAGCTCCTACGAGCAGTACTTC,CASSLGGGASSYEQYF
.,TRBD1,TRBV19,TRBJ2-4,15,TGTGCCAGTAGCCCTCCCGGGACAGGAAAAAACATTCAGTACTTC,CASSPPGTGKNIQYF
many,.,TRBV28,TRBJ2-7,13,TGTGCCAGCAGTGAAACAGGCGCCGACGAGCAGTACTTC,CASSETGADEQYF
few,.,TRBV19,TRBJ1-1,12,TGTGCCAGTAGAGGCGGTCCGACTGAAGCTTTCTTT,CASRGGPTEAFF
.,TRBD1,TRBV28,TRBJ1-6,15,TGTGCCAGCAATCGACAGGGGGCCTATAATTCACCCCTCCACTTT,CASNRQGAYNSPLHF
.,.,TRBV12-3/TRBV12-4,TRBJ2-3,14,TGTGCCAGCAGCCGGGATCCCTCCCCAGATACGCAGTATTTT,CASSRDPSPDTQYF
.,.,TRBV12-3/TRBV12-4,TRBJ1-2,12,TGTGCCAGTGTACTGGGGGCTACAGGCTACACCTTC,CASVLGATGYTF
.,TRBD1,TRBV6-6,TRBJ2-7,15,TGTGCCAGCAGTTACTCGAACAGGGGGCCATACGAGCAGTACTTC,CASSYSNRGPYEQYF
many,.,TRBV12-3/TRBV12-4,TRBJ1-3,14,TGTGCCAGCAGTGCAGGGGTACGCGGAAACACCATATATTTT,CASSAGVRGNTIYF
.,.,TRBV6-2/TRBV6-3,TRBJ1-6,15,TGTGCCAGCAGTTACTCTCAGGGGCTGAGGTCACCCCTCCACTTT,CASSYSQGLRSPLHF
few,.,TRBV4-2,TRBJ2-3,17,TGTGCCAGCAGCTCCAAGGGTTGGTTGACTAGCACAGATACGCAGTATTTT,CASSSKGWLTSTDTQYF
many,.,TRBV7-2,TRBJ2-5,15,TGTGCCAGCAGCTTAGCGAGGGCATCGGGAGAGACCCAGTACTTC,CASSLARASGETQYF
few,.,TRBV18,TRBJ1-3,16,TGTGCCAGCTCAGTCCAGGCGGCAGCCTCTGGAAACACCATATATTTT,CASSVQAAASGNTIYF
many,.,TRBV12-3/TRBV12-4,TRBJ2-6,21,TGTGCCAGCAGTACACACCGTGGGCACCAAGTCGGAACCTCTGGGGCCAACGTCCTGACTTTC,CASSTHRGHQVGTSGANVLTF
many,TRBD1,TRBV7-2,TRBJ1-1,16,TGTGCCAGCAGCTTAGGGACAGGGTCGATGAACACTGAAGCTTTCTTT,CASSLGTGSMNTEAFF
few,.,TRBV7-2,TRBJ2-7,16,TGTGCCAGCAGTAATAGGGGGGCGGGAGTAATATACGAGCAGTACTTC,CASSNRGAGVIYEQYF
many,.,TRBV5-1,TRBJ2-7,13,TGCGCCAGCAGCCCTTATAGCTCCTACGAGCAGTACTTC,CASSPYSSYEQYF
many,.,TRBV7-2,TRBJ2-7,12,TGTGCCAGCAGCCGGCCCGCATACGAGCAGTACTTC,CASSRPAYEQYF
many,TRBD2,TRBV19,TRBJ2-7,16,TGTGCCAGTAGTTATGGACTAGCGGGAGGACCCTACGAGCAGTACTTC,CASSYGLAGGPYEQYF
.,TRBD2,TRBV19,TRBJ2-1,14,TGTGCCAGTAGTATGAGTAGCGGGAGGAATGAGCAGTTCTTC,CASSMSSGRNEQFF
many,TRBD2,TRBV6-2/TRBV6-3,TRBJ2-3,18,TGTGCCAGCAGTTACTACCATAGGACTAGCGGGACATGGGATACGCAGTATTTT,CASSYYHRTSGTWDTQYF
.,TRBD1,TRBV12-3/TRBV12-4,TRBJ2-7,13,TGTGCCAGCAGAGGGGGCTACTCCTACGAGCAGTACTTC,CASRGGYSYEQYF
many,TRBD2,TRBV19,TRBJ2-1,17,TGTGCCAGTAGTATCCATATAGCGGGAGGCTCCTACAATGAGCAGTTCTTC,CASSIHIAGGSYNEQFF
.,TRBD2,TRBV5-1,TRBJ2-1,15,TGCGCCAGCAGCAGGGACGCGGGGGGGTTAAATGAGCAGTTCTTC,CASSRDAGGLNEQFF
few,.,TRBV9,TRBJ1-5,21,TGTGCCAGCAGCGTGAGTCCGTTTGGGCTACGGGATGGCTATAGCAATCAGCCCCAGCATTTT,CASSVSPFGLRDGYSNQPQHF
few,.,TRBV15,TRBJ1-2,14,TGTGCCACCAGCAGAGATTCGGCTAACTATGGCTACACCTTC,CATSRDSANYGYTF
many,.,TRBV7-2,TRBJ1-2,13,TGTGCCAGCAGCTTACAGACAAACTATGGCTACACCTTC,CASSLQTNYGYTF
many,.,TRBV12-3/TRBV12-4,TRBJ2-7,15,TGTGCCAGCAGTCCAGAAGGTAGGGGGATCTACGAGCAGTACTTC,CASSPEGRGIYEQYF
few,.,TRBV29-1,TRBJ2-7,13,TGCAGCGCCTCGGACCCGAGGACCTACGAGCAGTACTTC,CSASDPRTYEQYF
few,.,TRBV19,TRBJ2-2,15,TGTGCCAGTAGTACCCCCGGGTTCGGGACCGGGGAGCTGTTTTTT,CASSTPGFGTGELFF
.,TRBD2,TRBV4-1,TRBJ2-1,16,TGCGCCAGCAGCCAACCCCCTAAGGAGCGGGGGAATGAGCAGTTCTTC,CASSQPPKERGNEQFF
.,.,TRBV25-1,TRBJ1-5,14,TGTGCCAGCAGTGACCGGAGGAGTGATCAGCCCCAGCATTTT,CASSDRRSDQPQHF
.,.,TRBV7-3,TRBJ2-1,13,TGTGCCAGCAGAACCGTGACTGGGAATGAGCAGTTCTTC,CASRTVTGNEQFF
many,TRBD2,TRBV7-2,TRBJ2-7,16,TGTGCCAGCAGCATAACGGGACTAGCGACCTCCTACGAGCAGTACTTC,CASSITGLATSYEQYF
many,.,TRBV2,TRBJ1-5,12,TGTGCCAGCAAGAATAGCAATCAGCCCCAGCATTTT,CASKNSNQPQHF
.,.,TRBV12-3/TRBV12-4,TRBJ2-7,13,TGTGCCAGCAGTTGGACTGCCTCCTACGAGCAGTACTTC,CASSWTASYEQYF
few,TRBD2,TRBV6-2/TRBV6-3,TRBJ2-1,15,TGTGCCAGCACTCCCAGCGGGAGTGGGTACAATGAGCAGTTCTTC,CASTPSGSGYNEQFF
.,.,TRBV7-8,TRBJ1-2,15,TGTGCCAGCAGCTTAAGTCCCGGGACGAACTATGGCTACACCTTC,CASSLSPGTNYGYTF
.,TRBD2,TRBV6-5,TRBJ2-1,16,TGTGCCAGCAGTTACCGGCCGGGACTAGCCACCAATGAGCAGTTCTTC,CASSYRPGLATNEQFF
.,.,TRBV7-1,TRBJ2-5,13,TGTGCCAGCACCTCGGCGGGGCCAGAGACCCAGTACTTC,CASTSAGPETQYF
.,.,TRBV7-6,TRBJ2-3,16,TGTGCCAGCAGCTCCGACAGCATACTAAGCACAGATACGCAGTATTTT,CASSSDSILSTDTQYF